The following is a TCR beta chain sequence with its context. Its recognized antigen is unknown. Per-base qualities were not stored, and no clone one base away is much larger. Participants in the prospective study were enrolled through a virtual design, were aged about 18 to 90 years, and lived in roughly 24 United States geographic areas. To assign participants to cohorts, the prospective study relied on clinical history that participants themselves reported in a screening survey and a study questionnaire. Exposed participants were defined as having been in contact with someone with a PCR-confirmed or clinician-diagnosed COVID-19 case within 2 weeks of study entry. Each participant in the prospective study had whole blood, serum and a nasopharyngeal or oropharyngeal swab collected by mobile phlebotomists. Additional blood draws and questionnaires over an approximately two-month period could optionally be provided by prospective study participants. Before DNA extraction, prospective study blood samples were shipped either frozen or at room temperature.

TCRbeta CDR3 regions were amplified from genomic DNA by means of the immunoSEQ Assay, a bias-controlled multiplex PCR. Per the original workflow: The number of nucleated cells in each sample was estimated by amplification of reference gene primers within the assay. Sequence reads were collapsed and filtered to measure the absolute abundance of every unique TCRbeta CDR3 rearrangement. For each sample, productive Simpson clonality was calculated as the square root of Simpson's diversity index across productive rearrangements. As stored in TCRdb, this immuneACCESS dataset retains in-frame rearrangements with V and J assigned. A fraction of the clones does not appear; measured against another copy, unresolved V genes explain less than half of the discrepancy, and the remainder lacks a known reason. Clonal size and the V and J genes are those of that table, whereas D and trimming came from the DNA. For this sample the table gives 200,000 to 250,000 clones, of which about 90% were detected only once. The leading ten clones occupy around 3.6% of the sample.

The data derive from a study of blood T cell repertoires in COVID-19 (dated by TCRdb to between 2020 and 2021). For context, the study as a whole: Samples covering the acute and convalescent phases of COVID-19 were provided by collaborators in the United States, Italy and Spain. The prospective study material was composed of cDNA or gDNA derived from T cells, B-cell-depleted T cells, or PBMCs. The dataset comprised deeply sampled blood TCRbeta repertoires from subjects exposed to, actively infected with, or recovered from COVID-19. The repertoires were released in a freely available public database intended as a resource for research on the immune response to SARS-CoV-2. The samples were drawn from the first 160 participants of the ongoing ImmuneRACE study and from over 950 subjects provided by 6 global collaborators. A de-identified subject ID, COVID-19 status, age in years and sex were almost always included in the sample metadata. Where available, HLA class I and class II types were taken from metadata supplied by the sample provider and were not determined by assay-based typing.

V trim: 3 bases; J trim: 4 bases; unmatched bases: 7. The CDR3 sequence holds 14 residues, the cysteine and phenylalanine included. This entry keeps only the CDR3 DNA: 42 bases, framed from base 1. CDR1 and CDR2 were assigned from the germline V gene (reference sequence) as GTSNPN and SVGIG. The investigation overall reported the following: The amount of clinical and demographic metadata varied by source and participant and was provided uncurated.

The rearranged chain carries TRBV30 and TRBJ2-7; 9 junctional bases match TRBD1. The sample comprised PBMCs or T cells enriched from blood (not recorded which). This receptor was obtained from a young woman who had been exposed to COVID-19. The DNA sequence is TGTGCCTGGAGCAGACAGGGGGATCGGTACGAGCAGTACTTC. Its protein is CAWSRQGDRYEQYF. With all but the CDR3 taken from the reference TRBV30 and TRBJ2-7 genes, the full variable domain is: SQTIHQWPATLVQPVGSPLSLECTVEGTSNPNLYWYRQAAGRGLQLLFYSVGIGQISSEVPQNLSASRPQDRQFILSSKKLLLSDSGFYLCAWSRQGDRYEQYFGPGTRLTVT.